These T cell receptor beta chains were read from a single sample in a study of cytomegalovirus exposure and HLA in healthy donors. TCRdb's copy holds only in-frame clones and misses some; the assay was immunoSEQ multiplex PCR. The sample consists of around 130,000 clones, about 80% of them appearing once. Sequences were obtained from PBMCs. The receptors originated from a man between 18 and 29 years old in good health and CMV-seronegative. The CDR3 runs from the conserved cysteine through the conserved F or W. The D gene is left open where the match is weak. Clone size is shown for a subset of rows, as once, few, many or a class of expanded clone.

cdr3_nt	cdr3_aa	v_call	j_call	clone_size	d_call
TGCGCCAGCAGCCAAGATTCTAGACAGCGGGCCACCGGGGAGCTGTTTTTT	CASSQDSRQRATGELFF	TRBV4-1	TRBJ2-2	.	.
TGTGCCAGCAGTTTGAGTGAGTACAGAATGCGATTCTATGGCTACACCTTC	CASSLSEYRMRFYGYTF	TRBV28	TRBJ1-2	once	.
TGTGCCAGCAGTTATGAGCGGGAGATGATGGAGACCCAGTACTTC	CASSYEREMMETQYF	TRBV6-6	TRBJ2-5	few	TRBD2
TGTGCCAGCCTAGTCTCCTTCTCCTACAATGAGCAGTTCTTC	CASLVSFSYNEQFF	TRBV2	TRBJ2-1	.	.
TGTGCCAGCAGCTTAGGTACTAGCGGATACAATGAGCAGTTCTTC	CASSLGTSGYNEQFF	TRBV13	TRBJ2-1	few	TRBD2
TGTGCCAGCAGCTTAGTGCCGCAGTTTAATTCACCCCTCCACTTT	CASSLVPQFNSPLHF	TRBV7-2	TRBJ1-6	.	.
TGTGCCAGCAGCTTAACCGGGACAGGGATCGAGCAGTACTTC	CASSLTGTGIEQYF	TRBV7-3	TRBJ2-7	.	TRBD1
TGTGCCAGCAGTTACAGGGGCGGGAGTAACACCGGGGAGCTGTTTTTT	CASSYRGGSNTGELFF	TRBV6-6	TRBJ2-2	.	TRBD2
TGTGCCAGCAGCGTAGTTTCCAGAGGCCACAATGAGCAGTTCTTC	CASSVVSRGHNEQFF	TRBV9	TRBJ2-1	.	.
TGTGCCAGCAGCCTCAGCACAGATACGCAGTATTTT	CASSLSTDTQYF	TRBV2	TRBJ2-3	.	.
TGTGCCAGCAGCTTTACGGCCAGGGTGGGGAACAATGAGCAGTTCTTC	CASSFTARVGNNEQFF	TRBV11-2	TRBJ2-1	.	.
TGTGCCAGCTCACCAGAGGCAGGGCGCTCCTACGAGCAGTACTTC	CASSPEAGRSYEQYF	TRBV18	TRBJ2-7	.	.
TGTGCCAGCAGCTTAGCGGGAGCAGGGACAGATACGCAGTATTTT	CASSLAGAGTDTQYF	TRBV5-4	TRBJ2-3	.	TRBD2
TGTGCCAGCTCACCACCGAAGGGGAACTCTGGGGCCAACGTCCTGACTTTC	CASSPPKGNSGANVLTF	TRBV18	TRBJ2-6	.	.
TGCGCCAGCAGTGAACCGGGACTGGGGATCAATGAGCAGTTCTTC	CASSEPGLGINEQFF	TRBV10-1	TRBJ2-1	once	.
TGTGCCAGCAGTTGGAGGATTAGGACAGGGGGAATTCAGCCCCAGCATTTT	CASSWRIRTGGIQPQHF	TRBV6-4	TRBJ1-5	.	TRBD1
TGCGCCAGCAGTTTTAGCAGGACAGGCACCTACAATGAGCAGTTCTTC	CASSFSRTGTYNEQFF	TRBV5-1	TRBJ2-1	once	TRBD1
TGTGCCAGCAGTTCGGTTTTGCCCCAGCATTTT	CASSSVLPQHF	TRBV28	TRBJ1-5	.	.
TGTGCCAGCAGCTTCAGGGGTGGGAACACTGAAGCTTTCTTT	CASSFRGGNTEAFF	TRBV5-4	TRBJ1-1	.	.